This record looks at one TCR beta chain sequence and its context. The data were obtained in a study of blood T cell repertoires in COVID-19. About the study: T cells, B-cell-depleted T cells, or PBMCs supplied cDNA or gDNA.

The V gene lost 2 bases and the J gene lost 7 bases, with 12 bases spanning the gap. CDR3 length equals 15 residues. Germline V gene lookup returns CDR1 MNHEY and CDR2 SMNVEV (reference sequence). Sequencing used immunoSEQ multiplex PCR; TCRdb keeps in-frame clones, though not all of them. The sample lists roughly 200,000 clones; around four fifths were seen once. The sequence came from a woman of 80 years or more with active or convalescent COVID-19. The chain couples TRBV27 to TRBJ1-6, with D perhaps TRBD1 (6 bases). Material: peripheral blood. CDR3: CASSLTRDTNSPLHF. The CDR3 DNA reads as TGTGCCAGCAGTTTAACCCGGGACACAAATTCACCCCTCCACTTT.